A single TCR beta chain is shown here with its context. Its antigen remains unidentified. This sequence may be a read error, since a much larger clone differs from it by one base. The TCR beta CDR3 regions were amplified from the RNA transcripts. For the first round of RT-PCR on the TCR CDR3, the HTBI primer set was used together with the Qiagen OneStep RT-PCR kit. Libraries were constructed in a second round of multiplex PCR, after which size selection and purification were carried out. Sequencing of the libraries was done on an Illumina HiSeq2000 using paired-end 100 bp reads. Regarding the original processing steps: Raw data were processed with SOAPnuke, discarding reads with adapters, uncalled bases, mean Phred below 15, or no exact constant-primer or identifier match. High-quality paired reads were merged using COPE v1.2.5, and each unique nucleotide sequence was defined as a clonotype. Clonotypes were aligned to IMGT TRBV, TRBD and TRBJ reference segments using MiTCR v1.1. Analysis was restricted to V-J combinations with a frequency above 0.0001, which covered 99.2% of repertoires. A TCS score was defined as the ratio of F50 (clonal expansion) to E x V (chaos), with BLOSUM62-based TCRdist applied between CDR3 peptides within each V-J. Welch's t-statistics and random forest reduced around 520 V-J features to 10 to 15, which were used in a naive Bayes classifier (R e1071). The public reads were quality trimmed at Q25 with fastp and then assembled into clones with MiXCR by TCRdb, keeping productive beta chains. Here each entry gathers all rows of one CDR3 protein and keeps the most common genes and DNA. The V and J calls and clone size are TCRdb's, not the authors'. For this sample there are about 290,000 distinct CDR3 sequences; about 15% appear just once. The ten largest clones add up to around a third of the sample.

These data originate in a study of T cells in Graves' hyperthyroidism and ophthalmopathy (dated by TCRdb to the late 2010s). Concerning the study at large: Peripheral blood was sampled at the time of initial diagnosis, prior to any treatment. The study also compared thyroid tissue and blood T-cell repertoires from five or six Graves' hyperthyroidism patients. After sampling, hyperthyroidism patients received methimazole starting at 30 mg daily, and ophthalmopathy patients received high-dose intravenous methylprednisolone. Prospective prediction of ophthalmopathy was tested in an independent validation cohort consisting of some 19 hyperthyroidism patients and some 16 patients who later progressed to ophthalmopathy. The roughly 99 discovery patients were divided at random into training and test sets in a 7:3 ratio. To identify TCR V-J signatures that set the groups apart, the researchers used a discovery cohort of 100 patients, made up of 40 to 45 with Graves' ophthalmopathy and 57 with stable Graves' hyperthyroidism. The paper describes TCR Vbeta CDR3 sequencing of 120 to 150 peripheral blood samples, made up of 43 ophthalmopathy patients, over 70 hyperthyroidism patients and roughly 17 progressor patients.

There are 17 amino acids in the CDR3, from cysteine to phenylalanine inclusive. Of the read, only the CDR3 DNA is kept; its 51 bases are in frame from base 1. V is pared back by 5 bases and J by 2 bases, with 21 bases lying between the germline termini. General conclusions and limits of the study: Most expanded thyroid clonotypes (frequency above 0.001) were also found in blood, which suggests that blood repertoires may mirror thyroid immune responses. In cross-validation, a model built on a 13 V-J signature told ophthalmopathy apart from stable hyperthyroidism with over 85% sensitivity and around 81% specificity, and in testing the same model reached 80%/75%. Sample size was not statistically predetermined, and blinding of investigators to group allocation was not performed. In validation, progression to ophthalmopathy was predicted by the model with 70.59% sensitivity and around 76% specificity, a median of about 6 months before onset.

Stable Graves' hyperthyroidism was defined as no progression to ophthalmopathy during 18 months of follow-up. Hyperthyroidism patients were newly diagnosed, had a disease duration of under 2 months, and were aged 18 to 65 years. The study excluded patients with uncontrolled infections, other autoimmune diseases, pregnancy or lactation. Diagnoses relied on clinical symptoms, serum thyroxine and TRAb, thyroid ultrasound and orbital computed tomography. Ficoll-Paque density gradient centrifugation was used to isolate PBMCs from around 9.1 ml of fresh peripheral blood. Total RNA was extracted using Trizol reagent, and RNA quality was assessed on an Agilent 2100 Bioanalyzer.

Sequenced input: blood. The V and J genes are TRBV12-3 or TRBV12-4 and TRBJ1-1, with TRBD1 as a weak D call on 6 bases. The source of this sequence is a man aged 25-40 years with Graves' hyperthyroidism. CDR3 loop: CASSLSGHREENTEAFF. Read as DNA, the sequence is TGTGCCAGCAGTCTTTCGGGACACCGGGAGGAAAACACTGAAGCTTTCTTT.